This T cell receptor (beta chain) came from a study of blood T cell repertoires in COVID-19. Libraries were prepared by immunoSEQ multiplex PCR; TCRdb keeps only in-frame clonotypes and omits some of them. The repertoire holds about 100,000 clones, with about 90% as singletons. Germline-derived CDR1 and CDR2 are SEHNR and FQNEAQ (reference sequence). Trimming at V came to 4 bases and at J to 3 bases, leaving 12 bases not matched to a gene. CDR3 length equals 16 residues. The sample was peripheral blood. The chain couples TRBV7-9 to TRBJ2-7; 7 nucleotides match TRBD2. This receptor was taken from a man in his forties with active or convalescent COVID-19. CDR3 in amino acids: CASSSLVGRGYYEQYF. For the CDR3, the DNA is TGTGCCAGCAGCTCCCTTGTGGGGCGGGGGTACTACGAGCAGTACTTC.